The 28 T cell receptor beta chains presented below share a single source sample, sequenced in a study of control samples from healthy donors and cancer patients. The method was immunoSEQ multiplex PCR; TCRdb's version includes in-frame clones alone and lacks a portion of them. The sample carries some 100,000 clones, about nine tenths recorded once. Sequenced material: blood. The receptors were gathered from a human donor in good health. The donor label of this sample is uncertain.

This CDR3 reads CASSEVGTKAFF. The CDR3 nucleotides are TGTGCCAGCAGTGAGGTAGGGACGAAAGCTTTCTTT. The chain recombines TRBV2 with TRBJ1-1, with D perhaps matching TRBD1 (5 bases). Germline CDR1 reads SNHLY; CDR2 reads FYNNEI. Trimming pared 3 bases from V and 9 bases from J, leaving 11 bases between. The CDR3 runs 12 residues.

The V gene is TRBV12-5, the J gene TRBJ1-5, with TRBD1 identical over 9 bases. V gave up 5 bases and J gave up 7 bases; unmatched junction bases: 6. Per germline, CDR1 LGHNT and CDR2 FRNRAP. The CDR3 sequence is 14 residues long. CDR3 protein: CASGLQGAEQPQHF. The DNA for the CDR3 is TGTGCTAGTGGTCTACAGGGGGCCGAGCAGCCCCAGCATTTT.

The chain combines TRBV30 with TRBJ1-2; D remains ambiguous. In germline, CDR1 is GTSNPN, CDR2 SVGIG (reference sequence). The CDR3 contains 12 residues. V was clipped by 4 bases and J by 1 base, with 7 bases between them. The CDR3 bases are TGTGCCTGGACTCGGCGTAACTATGGCTACACCTTC. Its translation is CAWTRRNYGYTF.

This sequence joins TRBV11-3 and TRBJ2-3; D may be TRBD1 or TRBD2 (6 bases each). The V and J ends lost 5 bases and 5 bases respectively, with 17 bases between them. There are 15 residues in the CDR3. In germline, CDR1 is SGHNT, CDR2 YENEEA. CDR3 bases: TGTGCCAGCAGCCCTCGGAGGGGGGCAGTAGATACGCAGTATTTT. This gives the protein CASSPRRGAVDTQYF.

The rearrangement joins TRBV2 to TRBJ1-3; D not resolved. V was clipped by 2 bases and J by 4 bases, with 12 bases between them. The length of the CDR3 is 15 residues. Germline V gene lookup returns CDR1 SNHLY and CDR2 FYNNEI. The CDR3 bases are TGTGCCAGCAGTGAAAAGGGAATAGCAGGAAACACCATATATTTT. Translating gives CASSEKGIAGNTIYF. The full variable domain, with the rest looked up from reference TRBV2 and TRBJ1-3, is EPEVTQTPSHQVTQMGQEVILRCVPISNHLYFYWYRQILGQKVEFLVSFYNNEISEKSEIFDDQFSVERPDGSNFTLKIRSTKLEDSAMYFCASSEKGIAGNTIYFGEGSWLTVV.

V usage is TRBV3-1 (or the pseudogene TRBV3-2) and J usage is TRBJ2-2; TRBD2 aligns across 8 bases. The CDR3 totals 18 residues. The ends lost 4 bases at V and 5 bases at J; junction bases unmatched: 15. From germline, CDR1 is LGHDT and CDR2 YNNKEL (reference sequence). The CDR3 nucleotides read TGTGCCAGCAGCCCCCTGAAGAGCGATAGCGGGGTTACCGGGGAGCTGTTTTTT. As protein: CASSPLKSDSGVTGELFF.

The chain couples TRBV2 to TRBJ2-1; 7 nucleotides match TRBD1. The CDR3 sequence is 14 residues long. V shed 1 base and J 8 bases; nucleotides not matched to a gene: 5. CDR1 and CDR2 from the germline V gene are SNHLY and FYNNEI. CDR3 protein: CASSEGQGVDEQFF. The CDR3 region has the DNA TGTGCCAGCAGTGAAGGGCAGGGGGTGGATGAGCAGTTCTTC. The entire variable domain, with the rest obtained from reference TRBV2 and TRBJ2-1, is as follows: EPEVTQTPSHQVTQMGQEVILRCVPISNHLYFYWYRQILGQKVEFLVSFYNNEISEKSEIFDDQFSVERPDGSNFTLKIRSTKLEDSAMYFCASSEGQGVDEQFFGPGTRLTVL.

The chain is built from TRBV4-2 and TRBJ1-4, with D possibly being TRBD1 (6 bases). Germline CDR1 LGHNA, CDR2 YNFKEQ. This CDR3 has 20 amino acids. Trimming took 0 bases from V and 6 from J, leaving 26 bases between them. The CDR3: CASSQETPGAVYGDYEKLFF. The DNA of the CDR3 is TGTGCCAGCAGCCAAGAAACACCGGGGGCGGTTTATGGGGACTATGAAAAACTGTTTTTT.

This clone was seen a single time. This chain connects TRBV7-3 to TRBJ1-3, with 9 bases aligning to TRBD1. This CDR3 is 16 amino acids long. In germline, CDR1 is SGHTA, CDR2 FQGTGA. Unmatched junction bases numbered 6, after V lost 2 bases and J lost 4 bases. The CDR3 bases are TGTGCCAGCAGCTTACTTGGGACAGGGCGGGGAAACACCATATATTTT. It encodes CASSLLGTGRGNTIYF.

The V call is TRBV24-1, the J call TRBJ2-3; D is uncertain. This CDR3 region has 16 residues. Germline V gene lookup returns CDR1 KGHDR and CDR2 SFDVKD. Between the trimmed V and J ends, which lost 1 base and 2 bases, there was a span of 12 bases. CDR3 bases: TGTGCCACCAGTGATTTTGCTAGAGATAACACAGATACGCAGTATTTT. It specifies CATSDFARDNTDTQYF.

V and J are TRBV7-9 and TRBJ2-2; D could derive from TRBD1 or TRBD2 (5 bases each). The CDR3 has 15 amino acids. Trimming stripped 1 base from V and 3 bases from J, with 9 bases between. Germline CDR1 is SEHNR and CDR2 is FQNEAQ (reference sequence). For the CDR3, the DNA is TGTGCCAGCAGCTTAGGGGACGGAGACACCGGGGAGCTGTTTTTT. As protein: CASSLGDGDTGELFF.

The chain is built from TRBV19 and TRBJ1-1; maybe TRBD1 (6 bases). Germline lookup yields CDR1 LNHDA and CDR2 SQIVND (reference sequence). CDR3 length: 14 residues. Trimming left V 10 bases short and J 3 bases short, with 18 bases between. The CDR3 sequence: CATVHRVGDTEAFF. In nucleotides, the CDR3 is TGTGCCACCGTCCACAGGGTAGGGGACACTGAAGCTTTCTTT.

J is TRBJ1-3 and V is TRBV19, with TRBD1 matching 7 bases. Germline V CDR1 and CDR2: LNHDA, SQIVND (reference sequence). J gave up 0 bases and V 8 bases, and 1 base lay outside the gene matches. This CDR3 is built from 13 residues. CDR3 coding DNA: TGTGCCAGTCGGGACAGCTCTGGAAACACCATATATTTT. Protein product: CASRDSSGNTIYF.

The V and J genes are TRBV5-1 and TRBJ2-3, with TRBD2 matching 8 bases. From germline, CDR1 is SGHRS and CDR2 YFSETQ. Losses at the gene ends were 0 bases for V and 2 bases for J; bases not matched to a gene: 5. The CDR3 contains 16 residues. CDR3 region: CASSLATSGPTDTQYF. CDR3 DNA sequence: TGCGCCAGCAGCTTGGCCACTAGCGGACCCACAGATACGCAGTATTTT.

The table lists this clone with a few counts. The V and J genes are TRBV10-3 and TRBJ1-6; 9 bases line up with TRBD1. Germline assignment: CDR1 ENHRY and CDR2 SYGVKD. Losses at the gene ends were 6 bases for V and 10 bases for J; bases not matched to a gene: 7. CDR3 length: 14 amino acids. The CDR3 region is CAISPGQGGSPLHF. CDR3 bases: TGTGCCATCAGCCCGGGACAGGGAGGATCACCCCTCCACTTT.

This sequence joins TRBV11-2 and TRBJ2-7; D gene uncertain. This CDR3 is built from 12 residues. Per the germline V gene, CDR1 is SGHAT and CDR2 is FQNNGV. Deletions cut 5 bases from V and 1 base from J, with 6 bases between. In DNA form, the CDR3 reads TGTGCCAGCAGCATGACATCCTACGAGCAGTACTTC. It codes for CASSMTSYEQYF.

Notes on this clone: Additional DNA sequences in this sample encode the identical CDR3. The rearrangement uses TRBV12-3 or TRBV12-4 and TRBJ2-7; D might be TRBD1 (6 bases). The CDR3 sequence is 12 residues long. V was clipped by 6 bases and J by 4 bases, with 10 bases between them. The CDR3 sequence: CASSPDRYEQYF. Here the CDR3 DNA reads TGTGCCAGCAGCCCCGACAGGTACGAGCAGTACTTC.

This clone occurred a few times. V gene TRBV4-2 combines with J gene TRBJ1-1, with no clear D. Trimming stripped 4 bases from V and 3 bases from J, with 6 bases between. Germline V gives CDR1 LGHNA, CDR2 YNFKEQ. The CDR3 spans 12 residues. This CDR3 reads CASSLRDTEAFF. CDR3 DNA sequence: TGTGCCAGCAGCCTCCGGGACACTGAAGCTTTCTTT.

This chain links TRBV5-4 with TRBJ2-1, with D perhaps TRBD1 or TRBD2 (5 bases each). Germline V gene sequence: CDR1 SGHNT, CDR2 YYREEE (reference sequence). The ends were cut back, 4 bases at V and 5 bases at J, with 13 bases in the middle. The CDR3 has 14 amino acids. For the CDR3, the DNA is TGTGCCAGCAGCAACCGGGACGTCAACAATGAGCAGTTCTTC. Protein product: CASSNRDVNNEQFF.

This chain connects TRBV5-1 to TRBJ2-5; tentative D call: TRBD2 (5 bases). Trimming cost V 4 bases and J 1 base, with 8 bases left between them. The germline V gene encodes CDR1 SGHRS and CDR2 YFSETQ. This CDR3 comprises 13 residues. The CDR3 DNA sequence: TGCGCCAGCAGCCTCGGGATCCAAGAGACCCAGTACTTC. This codes for CASSLGIQETQYF.

This chain connects TRBV14 to TRBJ1-1; possible D gene TRBD1, 6 bases. The germline CDR1 and CDR2 sequences are SGHDN and FVKESK. The length of the CDR3 is 13 residues. V gave up 0 bases and J gave up 14 bases, with 16 bases separating them. In DNA form, the CDR3 reads TGTGCCAGCAGCCAAGATCTGGGGGGCTGGGGATTCTTT. Translation: CASSQDLGGWGFF.

The chain uses TRBV29-1 and TRBJ2-5; D is perhaps TRBD1 (6 bases). Trimming took 3 bases from V and 2 from J, leaving 7 bases between them. Germline V gives CDR1 SQVTM, CDR2 ANQGSEA. CDR3 length: 12 amino acids. The CDR3 here is CSVDQGQETQYF. The CDR3, as DNA: TGCAGCGTTGACCAGGGGCAAGAGACCCAGTACTTC.

This CDR3 is CASSYLSNYGYTF. The CDR3 DNA reads TGTGCCAGCAGTTACCTATCTAACTATGGCTACACCTTC. This sequence joins TRBV6-6 and TRBJ1-2; D gene unclear. The CDR3 sequence is 13 residues long. The germline V and J ends were trimmed by 2 bases and 0 bases, with 4 bases remaining between them. Germline values: CDR1 MNHNY, CDR2 SVGAGI (reference sequence).

J is TRBJ2-1 and V is TRBV5-1, with 9 bases fitting TRBD2. This CDR3 has 16 amino acids. From germline, CDR1 is SGHRS and CDR2 YFSETQ. J was trimmed by 0 bases and V by 0 bases; bases with no gene match: 1. CDR3 nucleotide sequence: TGCGCCAGCAGCTTGGGTAGCGGGAGCTCCTACAATGAGCAGTTCTTC. It encodes CASSLGSGSSYNEQFF.

Details on this clone: The junction shows a germline mismatch at one end, possibly a read error. V and J are TRBV3-1 (or the pseudogene TRBV3-2) and TRBJ2-1; tentatively, D is TRBD1 (6 bases). The CDR3 sequence is 15 residues long. Germline CDR1 LGHDT, CDR2 YNNKEL (reference sequence). The CDR3 protein is CASSPPTGSNNEQFF. Written as DNA, the CDR3 is TGTGCCAGCAGCCCACCGACAGGCTCCAACAATGAGCAGTTCTTC.

V is TRBV6-6 and J is TRBJ2-5; D perhaps matches TRBD1 (7 bases). CDR1 is MNHNY, CDR2 SVGAGI, per germline (reference sequence). CDR3 size: 15 residues. Trimming left V 7 bases short and J 1 base short, with 16 bases between. The chain's CDR3 is CASTPAGGRQETQYF. DNA for the CDR3: TGTGCCAGCACTCCGGCAGGGGGGCGCCAAGAGACCCAGTACTTC.

In this sample, this clone turned up a few times. V gene TRBV27 combines with J gene TRBJ1-2; tentatively, D is TRBD1 (5 bases). Germline V gene lookup returns CDR1 MNHEY and CDR2 SMNVEV (reference sequence). The CDR3 consists of 14 residues. Between the trimmed V and J ends, which lost 6 bases and 2 bases, there was a span of 13 bases. The chain's CDR3 is CASRPGDLNYGYTF. The CDR3, as DNA: TGTGCCAGCAGACCTGGGGACTTAAACTATGGCTACACCTTC.

This chain uses TRBV5-1 with TRBJ2-2, with TRBD2 identical over 9 bases. Germline loops: CDR1 SGHRS, CDR2 YFSETQ. Germline trimming cut 6 bases from V and 6 bases from J; bases unmatched to any gene: 9. The CDR3 loop spans 15 amino acids. CDR3 DNA: TGCGCCAGCACGCGTGCTAGCGGGGTTTCCGGGGAGCTGTTTTTT. Residues: CASTRASGVSGELFF.